This is a list of T cell receptor beta chains from one sample in a study of CD8+CD57+ T cells in acquired aplastic anemia. Using its own MiXCR run on the reads, TCRdb lists one record per CDR3 protein. Among some 200,000 distinct CDR3 sequences listed, 61% were seen once. The sequenced sample was sorted CD4+, CD8+, or CD8+CD57+ T cells (not recorded which) from PBMCs. The receptors were gathered from a human donor in good health. Each CDR3 is given with its conserved first and last residue. Each record gives: D gene, V gene, J gene, clone size, CDR3 protein, CDR3 DNA. D genes are given only for firm matches. Clone size, where shown, is once, few, many, or a class for clones that have expanded.

NA	TRBV12-3/TRBV12-4	TRBJ2-7	NA	CASSLRRVEQYF	TGTGCCAGCAGTTTACGGCGGGTTGAGCAGTACTTC
NA	TRBV25-1	TRBJ2-3	once	CASSEVRTKGTDTQYF	TGTGCCAGCAGTGAAGTGAGGACTAAAGGGACAGATACGCAGTATTTT
TRBD2	TRBV12-3/TRBV12-4	TRBJ2-7	once	CASSLWGGSYEQYF	TGTGCCAGCAGTTTATGGGGGGGTTCCTACGAGCAGTACTTC
NA	TRBV7-9	TRBJ2-5	NA	CASSTQGGGGTQYF	TGTGCCAGCAGCACCCAGGGAGGAGGAGGGACCCAGTACTTC
NA	TRBV7-6	TRBJ1-1	NA	CASSPEHRVVTEAFF	TGTGCCAGCAGCCCAGAACACAGGGTTGTCACTGAAGCTTTCTTT
NA	TRBV6-6	TRBJ1-1	NA	CASSPHPGGSTEAFF	TGTGCCAGCAGCCCACACCCCGGAGGTAGCACTGAAGCTTTCTTT
NA	TRBV10-3	TRBJ2-2	once	CAISDWVDANTGELFF	TGTGCCATCAGTGATTGGGTGGACGCGAACACCGGGGAGCTGTTTTTT
NA	TRBV19	TRBJ1-1	once	CASSIDPRTVFGTEAFF	TGTGCCAGTAGTATAGATCCCCGAACAGTGTTCGGCACTGAAGCTTTCTTT
TRBD2	TRBV7-3	TRBJ2-1	NA	CASSLMASGRNEQFF	TGTGCCAGCAGCTTAATGGCTAGCGGGAGGAATGAGCAGTTCTTC
NA	TRBV7-9	TRBJ2-5	once	CASSLEEGPIIFQETQYF	TGTGCCAGCAGCTTAGAAGAGGGACCAATCATTTTCCAAGAGACCCAGTACTTC
NA	TRBV10-3	TRBJ1-6	NA	CAIRPDSRNSPLHF	TGTGCCATCAGACCCGACAGCCGGAATTCACCCCTCCACTTT
NA	TRBV5-1	TRBJ2-6	NA	CASSLQGPGANVLTF	TGCGCCAGCAGTTTACAGGGTCCTGGGGCCAACGTCCTGACTTTC
TRBD1	TRBV7-9	TRBJ1-4	NA	CASSQVGTGWDPNEKLFF	TGTGCCAGCAGCCAAGTCGGGACAGGGTGGGACCCTAATGAAAAACTGTTTTTT
TRBD2	TRBV6-1	TRBJ2-7	medium-sized	CASSEGTSGSVEQYF	TGTGCCAGCAGTGAAGGGACTAGCGGGAGTGTCGAGCAGTACTTC
NA	TRBV7-9	TRBJ1-1	NA	CASSQIPVRLNTEAFF	TGTGCCAGCAGCCAAATACCAGTCAGACTGAACACTGAAGCTTTCTTT
NA	TRBV5-1	TRBJ1-3	many	CASSPPGSGNTIYF	TGCGCCAGCAGCCCACCAGGCTCTGGAAACACCATATATTTT
NA	TRBV7-9	TRBJ2-7	NA	CASSRQAEQYF	TGTGCCAGCAGCCGCCAGGCAGAGCAGTACTTC
TRBD1	TRBV7-2	TRBJ1-2	NA	CASSPRTGGAVGYTF	TGTGCCAGCAGCCCCAGGACAGGGGGCGCGGTAGGCTACACCTTC
NA	TRBV7-9	TRBJ2-5	few	CASSSRAQETQYF	TGTGCCAGCAGCTCCCGGGCCCAAGAGACCCAGTACTTC
NA	TRBV29-1	TRBJ2-7	few	CSVEVGAAYEQHF	TGCAGCGTTGAAGTAGGAGCTGCCTACGAGCAGCACTTC
NA	TRBV5-5	TRBJ1-6	many	CASSSGPDNSPLHF	TGTGCCAGCAGCTCGGGACCGGATAATTCACCCCTCCACTTT
NA	TRBV24-1	TRBJ2-1	NA	CATSTDYNEQFF	TGTGCCACCAGTACTGATTACAATGAGCAGTTCTTC
TRBD2	TRBV7-6	TRBJ2-1	NA	CASSPLAGVADDEQFF	TGTGCCAGCAGTCCCCTAGCGGGCGTAGCTGACGATGAGCAGTTCTTC
NA	TRBV15	TRBJ2-7	NA	CATSRADAGYEQYF	TGTGCCACCAGCAGAGCTGACGCAGGATACGAGCAGTACTTC
NA	TRBV15	TRBJ1-1	NA	CATSTQKLEGGTEAFF	TGTGCCACCAGCACCCAGAAGTTGGAAGGAGGCACTGAAGCTTTCTTT
NA	TRBV6-5	TRBJ2-7	many	CASRNTKLGGLGDEQYF	TGTGCCAGCCGTAATACCAAGCTCGGGGGCCTCGGAGACGAGCAGTACTTC
TRBD2	TRBV15	TRBJ2-7	NA	CATSSPSGRNYEQYF	TGTGCCACCAGCAGTCCTAGCGGGCGAAACTACGAGCAGTACTTC
NA	TRBV7-3	TRBJ2-2	NA	CASSLQVTGELFF	TGTGCCAGCAGCTTGCAAGTCACCGGGGAGCTGTTTTTT
NA	TRBV5-1	TRBJ2-1	NA	CASRMRGGAIFEQFF	TGCGCCAGCAGAATGAGGGGGGGGGCGATTTTTGAGCAGTTCTTC
TRBD2	TRBV20-1	TRBJ2-7	NA	CSARDHMAGVGEQYF	TGCAGTGCTAGAGATCATATGGCGGGAGTGGGCGAGCAGTACTTC
TRBD2	TRBV5-8	TRBJ2-7	many	CASSYSSGGGYEQYF	TGTGCCAGCAGCTATAGTAGCGGGGGGGGGTACGAGCAGTACTTC
NA	TRBV6-5	TRBJ1-4	few	CASTSRWFETEKLFF	TGTGCCAGCACCTCACGGTGGTTTGAAACCGAAAAACTGTTTTTT
NA	TRBV7-2	TRBJ1-1	few	CASSRDREAFF	TGTGCCAGCAGCCGCGACAGGGAAGCTTTCTTT
NA	TRBV7-3	TRBJ1-1	NA	CASSLGGGLYEAFF	TGTGCCAGCAGCTTAGGGGGGGGCCTATATGAAGCTTTCTTT
TRBD1	TRBV20-1	TRBJ1-4	many	CSARMTGAHEKLFF	TGCAGTGCTAGAATGACAGGGGCACATGAAAAACTGTTTTTT
NA	TRBV6-2/TRBV6-3	TRBJ2-2	NA	CASSYSSLPAAGELFF	TGTGCCAGCAGTTACTCTTCTCTCCCGGCCGCCGGGGAGCTGTTTTTT
NA	TRBV7-6	TRBJ1-2	once	CASSFYICSAKGGLGYTF	NA
NA	TRBV5-1	TRBJ1-4	NA	CASSLGSVNEKLFF	TGCGCCAGCAGCTTGGGTTCAGTAAATGAAAAACTGTTTTTT
NA	TRBV5-1	TRBJ2-1	NA	CASSLGAAYNEQFF	TGCGCCAGCAGCTTGGGGGCTGCGTACAATGAGCAGTTCTTC
TRBD1	TRBV19	TRBJ1-1	once	CASFNNRGGNTEAFF	TGTGCCAGTTTCAATAACAGGGGAGGGAACACTGAAGCTTTCTTT
NA	TRBV20-1	TRBJ2-1	NA	CSARGTLGDHNEQFF	TGCAGTGCTAGAGGGACTCTGGGAGACCACAATGAGCAGTTCTTC
NA	TRBV20-1	TRBJ2-7	NA	CSARDFEGGQGNPEQYF	TGCAGTGCTAGGGACTTCGAGGGGGGGCAGGGTAATCCCGAGCAGTACTTC